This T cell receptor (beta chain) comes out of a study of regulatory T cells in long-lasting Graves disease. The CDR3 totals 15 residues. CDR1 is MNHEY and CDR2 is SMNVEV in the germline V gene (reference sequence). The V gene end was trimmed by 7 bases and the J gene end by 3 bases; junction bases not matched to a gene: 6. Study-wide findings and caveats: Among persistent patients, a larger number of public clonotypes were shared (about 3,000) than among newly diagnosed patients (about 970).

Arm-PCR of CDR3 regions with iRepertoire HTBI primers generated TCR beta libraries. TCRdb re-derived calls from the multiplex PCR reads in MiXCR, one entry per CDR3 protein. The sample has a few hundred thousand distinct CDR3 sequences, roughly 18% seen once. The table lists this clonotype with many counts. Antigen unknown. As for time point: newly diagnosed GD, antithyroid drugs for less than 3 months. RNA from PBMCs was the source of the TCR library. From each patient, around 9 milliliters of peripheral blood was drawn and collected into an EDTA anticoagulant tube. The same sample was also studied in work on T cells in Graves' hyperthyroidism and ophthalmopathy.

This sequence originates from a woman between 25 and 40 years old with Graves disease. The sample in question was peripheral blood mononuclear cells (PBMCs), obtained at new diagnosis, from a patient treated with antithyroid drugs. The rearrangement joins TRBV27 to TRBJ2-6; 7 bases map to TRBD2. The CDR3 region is CASTPAGFGANVLTF. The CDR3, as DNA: TGTGCCAGCACCCCAGCGGGGTTTGGGGCCAACGTCCTGACTTTC.